Detailed here is one T cell receptor (beta chain). Its target is not known. This record belongs to a study of cytomegalovirus exposure and HLA in healthy donors. The CDR3 is 14 residues long. Trimming took off 6 bases at V and 9 bases at J, with 15 bases between the two ends. From germline, CDR1 is SEHNR and CDR2 FQNEAQ (reference sequence). Findings and limits, study-wide: Productive status was seen about 90% or about 30% of the time for most TCR beta V segments in an earlier analysis. In a later analysis, TCR beta V- and J-gene trimming showed a link to a missense DCLRE1C variant. Donors were assumed by presence/absence analyses to have roughly uniform sequencing depth. Altogether, 150 to 200 TCR beta chains were recorded as cytomegalovirus-associated.

Primers: 60 Vbeta forward and 13 Jbeta reverse. Only in-frame clones appear in the TCRdb table, and some are missing; sequencing was by immunoSEQ multiplex PCR. The table lists 120,000 or so clones, 65% to 75% of them singletons. The clonotype originates from a woman between 50 and 59 years old in good health and CMV-seropositive. The chain links TRBV7-9 to TRBJ1-6, with TRBD1 as a possible D gene (6 bases). Material: PBMCs. CDR3 coding DNA: TGTGCCAGCAGGGATACAGGGCCGGGTTCACCCCTCCACTTT. This sequence encodes CASRDTGPGSPLHF.